Below are 5 T cell receptor beta chains sequenced from a single sample in a study of CD8+CD57+ T cells in acquired aplastic anemia. Patients sequenced had flow cytometry evidence of CD8+CD57+ cell expansion. For CDR3 and TCR beta VDJ profiling, genomic DNA was the template used. From the reads, TCRdb called clonotypes with MiXCR, one entry per CDR3 protein. The profile shows more than 150,000 distinct CDR3 sequences, approximately 48% of them singletons. Sequenced sample: sorted CD4+, CD8+, or CD8+CD57+ T cells (not recorded which) from PBMCs. These receptors were taken from a human donor with aplastic anemia.

The rearrangement uses TRBV11-2 and TRBJ1-5; maybe TRBD1 (6 bases). Per germline, CDR1 SGHAT and CDR2 FQNNGV. V lost 5 bases and J lost 2, with 19 bases in between. CDR3 length: 17 residues. The CDR3 spells CASSPSRLQGGNQPQHF. Here the CDR3 DNA reads TGTGCCAGCAGCCCTAGCAGGTTACAGGGCGGCAATCAGCCCCAGCATTTT.

The V call is TRBV6-1, the J call TRBJ2-3; perhaps D is TRBD1 or TRBD2 (5 bases each). This CDR3 is 13 amino acids long. The germline CDR1 and CDR2 sequences are MNHNS and SASEGT. The ends were cut back, 3 bases at V and 2 bases at J, with 6 bases in the middle. The CDR3 here is CASSEGVTDTQYF. Here the CDR3 DNA reads TGTGCCAGCAGTGAGGGGGTCACAGATACGCAGTATTTT.

Notes on this clonotype: The CDR3 carries no conserved terminal phenylalanine or tryptophan, so it likely arises from a read error. The DNA is left out, because the CDR3 cannot be placed on it with certainty; the CDR3 is given as TCRdb lists it. The chain combines TRBV19 with TRBJ2-5; the table's D gene call, TRBD1, was not cross checked with the DNA. With termini counted, the CDR3 has 13 amino acids. Germline CDR1 reads LNHDA; CDR2 reads SQIVND (reference sequence). The CDR3 reads CASNPGGRETHYS.

The chain employs TRBV12-3 or TRBV12-4 and TRBJ2-7; no definite D call. The CDR3 sequence is 11 residues long. The ends were cut back, 7 bases at V and 2 bases at J, with 6 bases in the middle. Here the CDR3 DNA reads TGTGCCAGCACTCATACCTACGAGCAGTACTTC. It specifies CASTHTYEQYF.

The chain couples TRBV25-1 to TRBJ2-5; 10 bases align to TRBD2. The CDR3 covers 16 residues. V was clipped by 4 bases and J by 1 base; unmatched bases: 6. Germline V gene lookup returns CDR1 MGHDK and CDR2 SYGVNS. This chain's CDR3 is CASSVRTSGTQETQYF. In nucleotides, the CDR3 is TGTGCCAGCAGTGTAAGGACTAGCGGTACCCAAGAGACCCAGTACTTC.